Each of the 10 T cell receptor beta chains below was sequenced from the same sample in a study of cytomegalovirus exposure and HLA in healthy donors. The PCR was carried out with 60 Vbeta primers and 13 Jbeta primers. Produced via immunoSEQ multiplex PCR; TCRdb's table is partial and in-frame only. The sample consists of 240,000 or so clones, approximately 80% of them appearing once. Specimen: PBMCs. Receptors originate from a woman aged 60 to 75 in good health and CMV-seropositive.

V is TRBV11-3 and J is TRBJ2-7; D gene unclear. Germline CDR1 reads SGHNT; CDR2 reads YENEEA. Trimming removed 0 bases from V and 3 bases from J, with 15 bases in between. The CDR3 length is 16 residues. Here the CDR3 reads CASSLDLERLIYEQYF. DNA for the CDR3: TGTGCCAGCAGCTTAGATCTAGAGAGGCTTATCTACGAGCAGTACTTC.

The chain links TRBV10-3 to TRBJ2-2, with D possibly matching TRBD2 (5 bases). Germline V gene data show CDR1 as ENHRY and CDR2 as SYGVKD. V lost 4 bases, J lost 7 bases, and 7 bases lay in between. CDR3 size: 12 residues. This chain's CDR3 is CAISAGNGELFF. The DNA for the CDR3 is TGTGCCATCAGTGCGGGGAACGGGGAGCTGTTTTTT.

The chain combines TRBV9 with TRBJ2-5, with TRBD1 matching over 8 bases. CDR3 size: 13 residues. Germline V gene sequence: CDR1 SGDLS, CDR2 YYNGEE. V was clipped by 4 bases and J by 7 bases; unmatched bases: 6. CDR3 amino acids: CASSTRGLGTQYF. In DNA form, the CDR3 reads TGTGCCAGCAGCACCAGGGGGCTCGGGACCCAGTACTTC.

The DNA for the CDR3 is TGTGCCAGCAGTGAGCGGGATTATACGCAGTATTTT. It yields the protein CASSERDYTQYF. The chain recombines TRBV2 with TRBJ2-3; a possible D gene is TRBD2 (6 bases). V was shortened by 3 bases and J by 7 bases, with 8 bases between the two germline ends. The length of the CDR3 is 12 residues. Per germline, CDR1 SNHLY and CDR2 FYNNEI.

V gene TRBV5-1 combines with J gene TRBJ1-3, with 12 bases matching TRBD1. With V trimmed by 4 bases and J by 0 bases, 8 bases remained unmatched. In germline, CDR1 is SGHRS, CDR2 YFSETQ. CDR3 length equals 18 residues. The CDR3 spells CASSPQGQGAHSGNTIYF. CDR3 in DNA: TGCGCCAGCAGCCCCCAGGGACAGGGGGCCCACTCTGGAAACACCATATATTTT. The full variable domain, rest sourced from reference TRBV5-1 and TRBJ1-3, is KAGVTQTPRYLIKTRGQQVTLSCSPISGHRSVSWYQQTPGQGLQFLFEYFSETQRNKGNFPGRFSGRQFSNSRSEMNVSTLELGDSALYLCASSPQGQGAHSGNTIYFGEGSWLTVV.

The chain combines TRBV14 with TRBJ2-7, with 8 bases fitting TRBD1. The V and J ends lost 5 bases and 2 bases, in that order; junction bases with no gene match: 8. This CDR3 contains 15 residues. From germline, CDR1 is SGHDN and CDR2 FVKESK. The CDR3 DNA follows: TGTGCCAGCAGCTCCATGACAGGGGCCCCCTACGAGCAGTACTTC. Translation: CASSSMTGAPYEQYF.

On this clone: At the DNA level, this CDR3 is encoded by other sequences in the same sample as well. The V gene is TRBV28, the J gene TRBJ2-7; TRBD2 matches 7 bases. Germline CDR1 MDHEN, CDR2 SYDVKM. CDR3 length equals 14 residues. The junction had 7 bases not matched to a gene; V was cut back by 8 bases and J by 0 bases. CDR3 amino acids: CASSLGGSSYEQYF. The DNA for the CDR3 is TGTGCCAGCTCCCTGGGGGGGAGCTCCTACGAGCAGTACTTC. The entire variable domain, with the rest obtained from reference TRBV28 and TRBJ2-7, is as follows: DVKVTQSSRYLVKRTGEKVFLECVQDMDHENMFWYRQDPGLGLRLIYFSYDVKMKEKGDIPEGYSVSREKKERFSLILESASTNQTSMYLCASSLGGSSYEQYFGPGTRLTVT.

V usage is TRBV14 and J usage is TRBJ1-1; D not certain. The CDR3 runs to 14 residues. The ends were cut back, 1 base at V and 4 bases at J, with 10 bases in the middle. Germline V gene lookup returns CDR1 SGHDN and CDR2 FVKESK. The CDR3 coding sequence is TGTGCCAGCAGCCAAGGTAATCGGGGCACTGAAGCTTTCTTT. It yields the protein CASSQGNRGTEAFF.

This chain uses TRBV27 with TRBJ2-3; tentative D call: TRBD2 (5 bases). Germline assignment: CDR1 MNHEY and CDR2 SMNVEV (reference sequence). V lost 6 bases, J lost 0 bases, and 13 bases lay in between. This CDR3 spans 15 amino acids. This chain's CDR3 is CASRGSRVSTDTQYF. In DNA form, the CDR3 reads TGTGCCAGCAGGGGGAGTAGGGTTAGCACAGATACGCAGTATTTT.

The CDR3 DNA sequence: TGTGCCAGCAGCGCCTTCCAGACATCTAACTATGGCTACACCTTC. Translated: CASSAFQTSNYGYTF. V gene TRBV9 combines with J gene TRBJ1-2, with D uncertain. The germline V gene encodes CDR1 SGDLS and CDR2 YYNGEE. The CDR3 contains 15 residues. V lost 3 bases and J lost 0, with 12 bases in between.